This T cell receptor beta chain was profiled in a study of T cells in localized non-small cell lung cancer. Study-wide results and limits: Peak T cell clonality was found in uninvolved adjacent lung, exceeding tumor.

Sequenced by immunoSEQ multiplex PCR; TCRdb stores in-frame clones only, minus some. The sample consists of some 39,000 clones, 80% to 90% of them appearing once. Of note for this clone: Its antigen is not known.

The germline V gene has CDR1 SGHVS and CDR2 FNYEAQ. The CDR3 totals 13 residues. V lost 5 bases and J 0 bases, leaving 7 bases between the germline ends. V is TRBV7-6 and J is TRBJ2-5; perhaps TRBD1 as D (6 bases). The sequence was collected from a male donor aged 60 or over with stage II lung adenocarcinoma. The source was peripheral blood mononuclear cells, collected before any cancer treatment. The CDR3 nucleotides read TGTGCCAGCAGCCAGGGGAACCAAGAGACCCAGTACTTC. It is translated as CASSQGNQETQYF. Based on the CDR3 plus reference TRBV7-6 and TRBJ2-5, the full variable domain is GAGVSQSPRYKVTKRGQDVALRCDPISGHVSLYWYRQALGQGPEFLTYFNYEAQQDKSGLPNDRFSAERPEGSISTLTIQRTEQRDSAMYRCASSQGNQETQYFGPGTRLLVL.